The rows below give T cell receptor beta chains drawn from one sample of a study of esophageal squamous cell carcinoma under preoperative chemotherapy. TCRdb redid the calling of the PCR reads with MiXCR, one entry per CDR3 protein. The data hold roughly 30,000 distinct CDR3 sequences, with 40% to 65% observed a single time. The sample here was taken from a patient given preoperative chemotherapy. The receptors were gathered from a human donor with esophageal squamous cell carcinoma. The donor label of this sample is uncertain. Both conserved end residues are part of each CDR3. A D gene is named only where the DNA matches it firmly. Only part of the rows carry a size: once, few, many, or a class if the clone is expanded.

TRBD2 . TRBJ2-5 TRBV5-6 TGTGCCAGCAGCTTATATAGCGGGGGGGCTTGGGAGACCCAGTACTTC CASSLYSGGAWETQYF
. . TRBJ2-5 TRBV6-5 TGTGCCAGCAGTTACTCCACGGGAGCACCTGGGAAGACCCAGTACTTC CASSYSTGAPGKTQYF
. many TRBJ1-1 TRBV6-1 TGTGCCAGCAGTGAACAAATTGGCACTGAAGCTTTCTTT CASSEQIGTEAFF
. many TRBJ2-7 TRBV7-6 TGTGCCAGCAGTCCTGGTCCCGTTAGCGAGACCTCCTACGAGCAGTACTTC CASSPGPVSETSYEQYF
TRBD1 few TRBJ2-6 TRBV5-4 TGTGCCAGCAGCTTGGGGGACAGGGGAAGTGGGGCCAACGTCCTGACTTTC CASSLGDRGSGANVLTF
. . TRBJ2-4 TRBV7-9 TGTGCCCGCAGCGCGGGAATGGGAGCCAAAAATACTCAGTACTTC CARSAGMGAKNTQYF
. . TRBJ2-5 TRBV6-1 TGTGCCGGGGGTGAATTGGGGGGTGGGCCAGAGACCCAGTACTTT CAGGELGGGPETQYF
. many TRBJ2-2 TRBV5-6 TGTGCCAGCAGCGGACGGCTGAACACCGGGGAGCTGTTTTTT CASSGRLNTGELFF
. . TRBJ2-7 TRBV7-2 TGTGCCAGCAGCCCCCCGGGACAAGCCTACGAGCAGTACTTC CASSPPGQAYEQYF
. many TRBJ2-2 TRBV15 TGTGCCACCAGCAGAGATCTTGCCCACACCGGGGAGCTGTTTTTT CATSRDLAHTGELFF
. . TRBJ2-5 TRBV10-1 . CASSSSGLAVPSYEQYF
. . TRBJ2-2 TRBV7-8 TGTGCTGGCCTGGGCCTCCAGGGTGTGAGCACCGGGGCGCAGTTTTTT CAGLGLQGVSTGAQFF
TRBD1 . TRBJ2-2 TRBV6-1 TGTGCCAGCAGCCCGAACAGGGGCGGCGGGGAGCTGTTTTTT CASSPNRGGGELFF
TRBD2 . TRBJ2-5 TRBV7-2 TGTGCCAGCAGCTTAGGCCCTAGCGGAAAAGAGACCCAGTACTTC CASSLGPSGKETQYF
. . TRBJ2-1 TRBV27 TGTGCCAGCAGCCAAAGACTAGGGGGGGGGGGGGAGACCCAGTTCTTC CASSQRLGGGGETQFF
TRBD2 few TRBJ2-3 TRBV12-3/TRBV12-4 TGTGCCAGCAGTACCACGGGGGGGGGCGGCAAAAATACGCAGTACTTT CASSTTGGGGKNTQYF
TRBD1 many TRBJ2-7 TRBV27 TGTGCCAGCAGTTTGAGACAGGGACCCTACGAGCAGTACTTC CASSLRQGPYEQYF
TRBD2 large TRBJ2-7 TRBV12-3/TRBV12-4 TGTGCCAGCAGCCCCACTTGGCGGGGGGCCACCTACGAGCAGTACTTC CASSPTWRGATYEQYF
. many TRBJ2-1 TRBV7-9 TGTGCCAGCAGCGCGTTGGCAGGGGACAATGAGCAGTTCTTC CASSALAGDNEQFF
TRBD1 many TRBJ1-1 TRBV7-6 TGTGCCAGCAGCCAGGGACAGGGATTGGAGGCTTTCTTT CASSQGQGLEAFF
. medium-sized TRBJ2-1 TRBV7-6 TGTGCCAGCAGCCGATCGGAGGGGGGATACAATGAGCAGTTCTTC CASSRSEGGYNEQFF
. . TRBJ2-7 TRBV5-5 TGTGCCAGCGGCCGGGACCCCTGGTCCTACGAGCAGTACTTC CASGRDPWSYEQYF
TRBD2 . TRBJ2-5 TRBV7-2 TGTGCCAGCAGTTTGAGCGGGGGGGCCGGCAAGGCCCAGTACTTC CASSLSGGAGKAQYF
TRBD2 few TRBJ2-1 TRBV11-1 TGTGCCAGCAGCCTCACCGGGACTAGCGGCTACAATGAGCAGTTCTTC CASSLTGTSGYNEQFF
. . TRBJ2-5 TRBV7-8 TGTGCCAGCAGCGAGCTAGGGGGGGGTCCCCAAGAGACCCAGTACTTC CASSELGGGPQETQYF
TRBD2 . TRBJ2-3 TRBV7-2 TGTGCCGGCGGAAGGCGGGGGGCCGCAGATACGCAGTATTTT CAGGRRGAADTQYF
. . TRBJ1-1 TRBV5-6 TGTGCCAGCAGCGATACGGGACATTACACTGAAGCTTTCTTT CASSDTGHYTEAFF
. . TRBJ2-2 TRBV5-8 TGTGCCAGCAGCTTGGGGTTTGTAGACACCGGGGAGCTGTTTTTT CASSLGFVDTGELFF
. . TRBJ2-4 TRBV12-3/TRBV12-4 TGTGCCAGCAGTACCACGAGGGGGGGCAGCAAAGACATTCAGTACTTT CASSTTRGGSKDIQYF
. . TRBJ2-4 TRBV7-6 TGTGGCCGCGGCTCGGGGCTGAGAGGCAAAAACATTCAGTACTTC CGRGSGLRGKNIQYF
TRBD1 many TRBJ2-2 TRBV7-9 TGTGCCAGCAGCTTTACAGCCGGGACAGGGACCGGGGAGCTGTTTTTT CASSFTAGTGTGELFF